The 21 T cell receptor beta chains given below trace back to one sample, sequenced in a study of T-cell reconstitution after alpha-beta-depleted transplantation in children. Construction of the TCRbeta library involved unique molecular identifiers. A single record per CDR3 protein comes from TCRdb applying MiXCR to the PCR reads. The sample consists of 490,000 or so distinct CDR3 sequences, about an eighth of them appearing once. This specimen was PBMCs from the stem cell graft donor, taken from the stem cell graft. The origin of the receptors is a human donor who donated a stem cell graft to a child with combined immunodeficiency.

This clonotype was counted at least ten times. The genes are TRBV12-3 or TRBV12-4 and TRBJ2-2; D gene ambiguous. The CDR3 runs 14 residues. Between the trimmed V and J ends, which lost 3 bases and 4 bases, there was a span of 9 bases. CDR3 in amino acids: CASSFRELTGELFF. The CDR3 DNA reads TGTGCCAGCAGTTTTAGGGAACTCACCGGGGAGCTGTTTTTT.

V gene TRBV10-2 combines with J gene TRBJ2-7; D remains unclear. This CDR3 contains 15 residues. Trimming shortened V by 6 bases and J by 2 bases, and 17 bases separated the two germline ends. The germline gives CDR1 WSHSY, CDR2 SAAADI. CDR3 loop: CASRIKGLATYEQYF. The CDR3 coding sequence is TGCGCCAGCAGGATAAAGGGTCTGGCAACCTACGAGCAGTACTTC.

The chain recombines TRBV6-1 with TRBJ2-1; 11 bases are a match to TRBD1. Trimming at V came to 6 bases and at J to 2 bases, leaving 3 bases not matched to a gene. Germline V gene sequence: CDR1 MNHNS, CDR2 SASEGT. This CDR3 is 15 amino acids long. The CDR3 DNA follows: TGTGCCAGCAGAGGGGACAGGGGGGCCTACAATGAGCAGTTCTTC. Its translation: CASRGDRGAYNEQFF.

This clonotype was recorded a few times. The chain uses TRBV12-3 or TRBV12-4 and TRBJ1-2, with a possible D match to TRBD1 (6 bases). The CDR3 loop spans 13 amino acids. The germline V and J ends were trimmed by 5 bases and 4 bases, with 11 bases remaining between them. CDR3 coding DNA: TGTGCCAGCAGTATCGACAGGCGCTATGGCTACACCTTC. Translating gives CASSIDRRYGYTF.

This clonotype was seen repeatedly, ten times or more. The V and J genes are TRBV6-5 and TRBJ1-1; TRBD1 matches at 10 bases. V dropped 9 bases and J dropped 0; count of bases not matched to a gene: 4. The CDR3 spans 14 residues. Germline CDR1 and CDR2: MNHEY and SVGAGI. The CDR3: CASGTGDMNTEAFF. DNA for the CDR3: TGTGCCAGTGGGACAGGGGACATGAACACTGAAGCTTTCTTT.

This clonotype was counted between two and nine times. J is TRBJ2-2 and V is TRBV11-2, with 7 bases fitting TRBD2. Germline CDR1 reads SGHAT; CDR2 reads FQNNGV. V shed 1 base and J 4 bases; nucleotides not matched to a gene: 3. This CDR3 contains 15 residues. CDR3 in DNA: TGTGCCAGCAGCTTAGGCGGGAGTGCCACCGGGGAGCTGTTTTTT. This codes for CASSLGGSATGELFF.

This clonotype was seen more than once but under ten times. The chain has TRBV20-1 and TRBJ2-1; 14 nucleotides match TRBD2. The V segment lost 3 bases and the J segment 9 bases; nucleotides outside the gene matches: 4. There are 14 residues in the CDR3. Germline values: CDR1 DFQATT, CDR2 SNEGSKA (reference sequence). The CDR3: CSARTSGRVPEQFF. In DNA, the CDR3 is TGCAGTGCTAGGACTAGCGGGAGGGTGCCTGAGCAGTTCTTC.

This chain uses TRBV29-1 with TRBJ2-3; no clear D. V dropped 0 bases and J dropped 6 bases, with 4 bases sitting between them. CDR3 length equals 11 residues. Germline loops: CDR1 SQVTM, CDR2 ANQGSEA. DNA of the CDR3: TGCAGCGTTGAAGATTCTGATACGCAGTATTTT. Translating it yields CSVEDSDTQYF.

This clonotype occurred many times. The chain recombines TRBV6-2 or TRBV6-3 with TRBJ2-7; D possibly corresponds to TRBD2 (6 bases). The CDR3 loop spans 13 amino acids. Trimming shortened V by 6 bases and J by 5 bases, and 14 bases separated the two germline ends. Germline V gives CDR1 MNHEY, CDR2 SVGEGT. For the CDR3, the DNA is TGTGCCAGCAGGCGCGCGGGGTCTGACGAGCAGTACTTC. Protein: CASRRAGSDEQYF.

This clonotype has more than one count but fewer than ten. The CDR3 coding sequence is TGCAGCGTTGATGAGGGGGGCACCGGGGAGCTGTTTTTT. Translated, it gives CSVDEGGTGELFF. V usage is TRBV29-1 and J usage is TRBJ2-2; D possibly uses TRBD1 or TRBD2 (6 bases each). Trimming shortened V by 3 bases and J by 4 bases, and 9 bases separated the two germline ends. CDR1 is SQVTM, CDR2 ANQGSEA, per germline. The CDR3 is 13 amino acids.

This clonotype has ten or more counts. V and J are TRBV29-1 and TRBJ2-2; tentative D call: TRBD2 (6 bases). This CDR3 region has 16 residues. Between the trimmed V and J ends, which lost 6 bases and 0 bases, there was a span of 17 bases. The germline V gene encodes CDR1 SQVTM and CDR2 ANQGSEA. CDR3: CSVVTFRGANTGELFF. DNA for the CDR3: TGCAGCGTGGTGACGTTTCGCGGGGCGAACACCGGGGAGCTGTTTTTT.

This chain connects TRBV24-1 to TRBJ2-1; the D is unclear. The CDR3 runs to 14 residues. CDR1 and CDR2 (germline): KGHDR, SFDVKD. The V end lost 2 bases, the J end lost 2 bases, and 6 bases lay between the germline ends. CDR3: CATSDSRTYNEQFF. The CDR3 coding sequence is TGTGCCACCAGTGATTCGCGGACCTACAATGAGCAGTTCTTC.

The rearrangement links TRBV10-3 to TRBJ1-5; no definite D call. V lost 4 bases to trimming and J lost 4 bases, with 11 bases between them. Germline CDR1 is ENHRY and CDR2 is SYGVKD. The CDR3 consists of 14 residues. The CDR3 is CAISVGGNNQPQHF. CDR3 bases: TGTGCCATCAGTGTGGGAGGGAATAATCAGCCCCAGCATTTT.

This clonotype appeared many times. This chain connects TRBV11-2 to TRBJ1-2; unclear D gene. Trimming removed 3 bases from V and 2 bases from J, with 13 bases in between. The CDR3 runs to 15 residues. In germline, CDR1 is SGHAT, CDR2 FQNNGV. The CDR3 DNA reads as TGTGCCAGCAGCTTTCCCCTGGCAGCGAACTATGGCTACACCTTC. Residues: CASSFPLAANYGYTF.

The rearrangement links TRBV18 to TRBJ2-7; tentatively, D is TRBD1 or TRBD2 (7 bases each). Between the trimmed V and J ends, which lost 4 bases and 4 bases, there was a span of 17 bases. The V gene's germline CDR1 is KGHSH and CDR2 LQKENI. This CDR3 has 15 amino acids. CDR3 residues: CASSLSGEGAYEQYF. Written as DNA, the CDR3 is TGTGCCAGCTCACTCTCCGGGGAGGGGGCTTACGAGCAGTACTTC. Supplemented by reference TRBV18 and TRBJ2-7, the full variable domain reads NAGVMQNPRHLVRRRGQEARLRCSPMKGHSHVYWYRQLPEEGLKFMVYLQKENIIDESGMPKERFSAEFPKEGPSILRIQQVVRGDSAAYFCASSLSGEGAYEQYFGPGTRLTVT.

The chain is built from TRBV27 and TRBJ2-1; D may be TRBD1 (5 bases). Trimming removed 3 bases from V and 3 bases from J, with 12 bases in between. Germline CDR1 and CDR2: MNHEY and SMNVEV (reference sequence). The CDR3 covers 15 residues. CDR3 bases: TGTGCCAGCAGTTTCGGCAGGGCGCTCTACAATGAGCAGTTCTTC. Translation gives CASSFGRALYNEQFF.

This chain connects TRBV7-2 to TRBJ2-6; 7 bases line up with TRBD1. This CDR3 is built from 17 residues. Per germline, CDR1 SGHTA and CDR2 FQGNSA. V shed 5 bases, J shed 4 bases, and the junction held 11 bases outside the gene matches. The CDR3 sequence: CASSGQTGLSGANVLTF. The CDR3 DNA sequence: TGTGCCAGCAGCGGGCAGACAGGGTTATCCGGGGCCAACGTCCTGACTTTC.

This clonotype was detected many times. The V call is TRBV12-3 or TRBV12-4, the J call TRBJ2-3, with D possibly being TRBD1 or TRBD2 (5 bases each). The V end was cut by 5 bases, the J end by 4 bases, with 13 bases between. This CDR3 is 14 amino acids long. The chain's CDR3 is CASSPGTTSDTQYF. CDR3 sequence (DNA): TGTGCCAGCAGTCCGGGGACCACTTCAGATACGCAGTATTTT.

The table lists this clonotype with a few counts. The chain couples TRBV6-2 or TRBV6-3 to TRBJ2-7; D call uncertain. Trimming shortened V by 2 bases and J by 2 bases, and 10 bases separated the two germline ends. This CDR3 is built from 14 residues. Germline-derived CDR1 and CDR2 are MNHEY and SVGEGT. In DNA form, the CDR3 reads TGTGCCAGCAGTTACGGGCGGACGACCTACGAGCAGTACTTC. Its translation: CASSYGRTTYEQYF.

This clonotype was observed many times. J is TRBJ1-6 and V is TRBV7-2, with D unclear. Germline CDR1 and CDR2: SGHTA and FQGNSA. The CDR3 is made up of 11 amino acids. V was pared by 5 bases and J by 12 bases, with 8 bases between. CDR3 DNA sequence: TGTGCCAGCAGCCCAGGCCTACCCCTCCACTTT. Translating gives CASSPGLPLHF.

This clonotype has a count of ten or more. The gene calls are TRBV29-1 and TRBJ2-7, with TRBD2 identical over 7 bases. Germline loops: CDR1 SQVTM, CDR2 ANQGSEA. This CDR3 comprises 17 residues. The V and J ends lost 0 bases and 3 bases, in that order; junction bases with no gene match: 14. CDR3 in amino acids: CSVEDRGSSGSGYEQYF. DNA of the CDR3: TGCAGCGTTGAAGATCGGGGGTCTAGCGGATCGGGCTACGAGCAGTACTTC.